This T cell receptor beta chain originates from a study of post-analysis software for immune sequencing data. About the research overall: Secondary progressive, relapsing-remitting and progressive-relapsing multiple sclerosis were among the included disease courses.

TCR beta libraries were prepared from cDNA with unique molecular identifiers. T cells numbering roughly 1 to 10 million yielded cDNA molecules that totaled approximately 500,000. TCRdb itself ran the PCR reads through MiXCR, one entry per CDR3 protein. The sample shows about 540,000 distinct CDR3 sequences, 34% of them seen only once. Study-wide points: Elevated frequency relative to controls characterized roughly 5 TRBV segments in patients, TRBV5-6, TRBV5-1 and TRBV20-1 among them. Those with multiple sclerosis, the patient group, showed significantly lower normalized Chao1 diversity than controls. Batch-matched samples strongly co-clustered by F measure.

Of note for this clonotype: The antigen is undetermined.

CDR1 and CDR2 from the germline V gene are DFQATT and SNEGSKA (reference sequence). Trimming shortened V by 3 bases and J by 5 bases, and 16 bases separated the two germline ends. CDR3 size: 14 residues. The sample comprised blood. The chain has TRBV20-1 and TRBJ2-5, with a weak D call TRBD1 (6 bases). The receptor was isolated from a girl aged 2 to 17 with multiple sclerosis. DNA of the CDR3: TGCAGTGCTAGCGCCCCACAGGGCCGGGAGACCCAGTACTTC. This translates into CSASAPQGRETQYF.